This T cell receptor (beta chain) was observed in a study of blood T cell repertoires in COVID-19. About the study: The study drew acute and convalescent COVID-19 samples from the United States, Italy and Spain.

CDR3 size: 13 residues. V lost 3 bases to trimming and J lost 7 bases, with 12 bases between them. Germline loops: CDR1 SGHDN, CDR2 FVKESK. As processed by the authors: Amplification with reference gene primers provided the estimates of nucleated cell counts. Assay: immunoSEQ multiplex PCR; the TCRdb copy retains only in-frame clones and omits some. V and J calls and clone size follow that table, whereas D and trimming were derived from the DNA. The sample lists hundreds of thousands of clones, 80% to 90% occurring once. The chain recombines TRBV14 with TRBJ1-2; D may be TRBD1 (6 bases). The sequence derives from a man of 80 years or more with acute or convalescent COVID-19. Sequencing was carried out using peripheral blood. CDR3 sequence reads: CASSQLGAGGYTF. The CDR3 region has the DNA TGTGCCAGCAGCCAGCTGGGGGCAGGTGGCTACACCTTC.